The entry below gives a single T cell receptor (beta chain) sequence along with its context. The antigen is undetermined. Over several immunoSEQ plates, each subset's genomic DNA was distributed in even portions. In the source study's methods: There were no quality scores in the junction-only immunoSEQ sequences, so filtering differed. Data came from immunoSEQ multiplex PCR; TCRdb stores just in-frame clones and leaves some out. That table furnishes V, J and clone size, whereas the DNA furnished D and trimming. This sample has about 2.4 million clones, with approximately 93% found just once. The sample originates from a study of shared clonotypes between healthy human individuals. The study's findings and limits: Of the naive CD4 clonotypes, roughly 5% were shared across a handful of donors. Limited genetic and exposure-history diversity came from having few donors.

In germline, CDR1 is MNHNS, CDR2 SASEGT. The CDR3 spans 15 residues. The V gene lost 2 bases and the J gene lost 6 bases, with 16 bases spanning the gap. The sequenced material came from naive CD4+ T cells from PBMCs. Subset given: CD45RA+ positively selected. The chain uses TRBV6-1 and TRBJ1-2; a weak D match, TRBD1 (5 bases). This TCR derives from a man aged 18 to 30 in good health. Some clones in this sample may be carry-over from other donors' samples. CDR3 in amino acids: CASSENAAGKDGYTF. Here the CDR3 DNA reads TGTGCCAGCAGTGAAAATGCCGCAGGGAAGGATGGCTACACCTTC.